The source of this T cell receptor beta chain is a study of cytomegalovirus exposure and HLA in healthy donors. The donors were part of the validation cohort of 100 to 150 subjects. That cohort was separate from the first cohort, which comprised some 670 subjects. The table came from immunoSEQ multiplex PCR; TCRdb's copy has only in-frame clones and leaves some out. The sample yields 150,000 to 200,000 clones, roughly 96% seen once. A remark on this clone: Its antigen remains unidentified.

In germline, CDR1 is SGHDT, CDR2 YYEEEE. V was pared by 4 bases and J by 6 bases, with 5 bases of the junction left unmatched. The CDR3 is made up of 15 amino acids. Study outcomes and limitations: According to a subsequent analysis, TCR clusters from the first cohort were inclined to appear together in the 90 to 150 validation repertoires. Among TCR sequences, most were rare, though some public TCRs appeared in many donors. CMV antigen specificity of a few CMV-associated chains was confirmed in vitro.

Sequenced: PBMCs. The genes are TRBV5-6 and TRBJ2-3, with 13 bases identical to TRBD2. The TCR was taken from a woman between 18 and 30 years old in good health and CMV-seronegative. The CDR3 region has the DNA TGTGCCAGCAGCCTGGGACTAGCGGGGTTCGATACGCAGTATTTT. As protein: CASSLGLAGFDTQYF.